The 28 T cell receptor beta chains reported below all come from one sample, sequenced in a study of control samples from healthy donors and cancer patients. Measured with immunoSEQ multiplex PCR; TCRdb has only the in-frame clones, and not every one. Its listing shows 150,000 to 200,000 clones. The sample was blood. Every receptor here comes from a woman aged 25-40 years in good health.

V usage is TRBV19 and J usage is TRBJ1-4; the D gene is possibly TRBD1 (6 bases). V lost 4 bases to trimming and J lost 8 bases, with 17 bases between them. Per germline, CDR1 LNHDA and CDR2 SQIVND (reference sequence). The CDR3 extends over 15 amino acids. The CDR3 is CASSKNNRAGEKLFF. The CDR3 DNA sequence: TGTGCCAGTAGTAAAAATAACAGGGCTGGAGAAAAACTGTTTTTT. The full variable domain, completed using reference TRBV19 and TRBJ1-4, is DGGITQSPKYLFRKEGQNVTLSCEQNLNHDAMYWYRQDPGQGLRLIYYSQIVNDFQKGDIAEGYSVSREKKESFPLTVTSAQKNPTAFYLCASSKNNRAGEKLFFGSGTQLSVL.

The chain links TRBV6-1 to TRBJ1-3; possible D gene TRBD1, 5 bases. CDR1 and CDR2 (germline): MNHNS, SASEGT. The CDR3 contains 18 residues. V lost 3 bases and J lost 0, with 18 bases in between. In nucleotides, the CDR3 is TGTGCCAGCAGTGATAAGGCGGCAGGGCTACCCTCTGGAAACACCATATATTTT. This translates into CASSDKAAGLPSGNTIYF.

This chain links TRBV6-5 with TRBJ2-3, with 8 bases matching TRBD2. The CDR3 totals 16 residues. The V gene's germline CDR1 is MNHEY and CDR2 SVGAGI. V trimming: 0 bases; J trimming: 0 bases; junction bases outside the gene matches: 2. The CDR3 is CASSYSSGTSTDTQYF. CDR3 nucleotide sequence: TGTGCCAGCAGTTACTCTAGCGGGACCAGCACAGATACGCAGTATTTT.

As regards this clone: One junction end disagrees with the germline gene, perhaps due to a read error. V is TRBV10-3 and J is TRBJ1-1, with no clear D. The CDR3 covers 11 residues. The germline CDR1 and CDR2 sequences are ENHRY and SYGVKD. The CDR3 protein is CAVSAYTEAFF. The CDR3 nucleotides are TGTGCCGTCAGCGCTTACACTGAAGCTTTCTTT.

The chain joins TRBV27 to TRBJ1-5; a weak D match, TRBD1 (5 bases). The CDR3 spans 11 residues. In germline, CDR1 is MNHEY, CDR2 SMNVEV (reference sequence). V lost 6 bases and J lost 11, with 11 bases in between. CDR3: CASRLGGTQHF. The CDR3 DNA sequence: TGTGCCAGCAGACTGGGGGGGACCCAGCATTTT.

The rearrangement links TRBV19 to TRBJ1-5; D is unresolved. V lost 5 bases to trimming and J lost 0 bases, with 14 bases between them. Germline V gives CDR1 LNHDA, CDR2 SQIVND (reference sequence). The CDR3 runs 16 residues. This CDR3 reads CASSLFGLGSNQPQHF. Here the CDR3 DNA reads TGTGCCAGTAGTTTGTTCGGTTTGGGTAGCAATCAGCCCCAGCATTTT.

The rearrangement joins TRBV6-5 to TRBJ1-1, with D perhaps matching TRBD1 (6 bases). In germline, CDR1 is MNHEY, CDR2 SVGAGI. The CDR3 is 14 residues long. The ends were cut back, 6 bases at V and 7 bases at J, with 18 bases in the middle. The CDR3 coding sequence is TGTGCCAGCAGGGTCACAACCGACAGGAGTGAAGCTTTCTTT. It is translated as CASRVTTDRSEAFF.

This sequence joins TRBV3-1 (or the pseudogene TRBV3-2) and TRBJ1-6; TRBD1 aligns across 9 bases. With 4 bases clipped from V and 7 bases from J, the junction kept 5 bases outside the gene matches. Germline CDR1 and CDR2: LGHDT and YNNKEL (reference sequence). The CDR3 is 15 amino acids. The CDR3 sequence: CASSPRDRVNSPLHF. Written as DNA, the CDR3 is TGTGCCAGCAGCCCCCGGGACAGGGTAAATTCACCCCTCCACTTT.

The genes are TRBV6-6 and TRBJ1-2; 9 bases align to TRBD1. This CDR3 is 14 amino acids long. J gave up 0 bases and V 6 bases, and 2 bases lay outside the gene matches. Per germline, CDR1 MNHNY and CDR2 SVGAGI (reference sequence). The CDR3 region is CASRDRGANYGYTF. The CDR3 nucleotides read TGTGCCAGCAGGGACAGGGGAGCTAACTATGGCTACACCTTC.

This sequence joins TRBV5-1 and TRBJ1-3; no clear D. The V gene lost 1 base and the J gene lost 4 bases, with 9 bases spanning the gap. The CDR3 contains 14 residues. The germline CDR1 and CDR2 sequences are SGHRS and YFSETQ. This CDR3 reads CASSLSETGNTIYF. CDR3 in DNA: TGCGCCAGCAGCTTGAGTGAAACAGGAAACACCATATATTTT.

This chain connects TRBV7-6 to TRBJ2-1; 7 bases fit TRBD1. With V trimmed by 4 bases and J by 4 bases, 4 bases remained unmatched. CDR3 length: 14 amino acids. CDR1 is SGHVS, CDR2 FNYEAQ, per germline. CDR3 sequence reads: CASSSRDSYNEQFF. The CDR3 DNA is TGTGCCAGCAGCTCCCGGGACAGTTACAATGAGCAGTTCTTC.

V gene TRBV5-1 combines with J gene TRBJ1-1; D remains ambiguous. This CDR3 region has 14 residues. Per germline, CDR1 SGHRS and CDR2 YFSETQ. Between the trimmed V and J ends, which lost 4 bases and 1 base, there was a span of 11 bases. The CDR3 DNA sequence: TGCGCCAGCAGCCCGACGGTAGGGAACACTGAAGCTTTCTTT. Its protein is CASSPTVGNTEAFF.

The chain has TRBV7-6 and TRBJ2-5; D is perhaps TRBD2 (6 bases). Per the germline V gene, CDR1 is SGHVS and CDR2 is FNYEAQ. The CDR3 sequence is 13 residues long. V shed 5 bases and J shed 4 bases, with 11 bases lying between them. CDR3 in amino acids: CASSGGTAETQYF. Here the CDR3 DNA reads TGTGCCAGCAGCGGAGGGACTGCAGAGACCCAGTACTTC.

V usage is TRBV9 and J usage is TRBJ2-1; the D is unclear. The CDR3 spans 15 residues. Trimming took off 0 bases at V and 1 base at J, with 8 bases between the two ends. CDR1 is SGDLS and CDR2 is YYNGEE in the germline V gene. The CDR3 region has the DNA TGTGCCAGCAGCGTAGGCGTGGGATCCTACAATGAGCAGTTCTTC. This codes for CASSVGVGSYNEQFF. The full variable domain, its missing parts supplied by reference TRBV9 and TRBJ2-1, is DSGVTQTPKHLITATGQRVTLRCSPRSGDLSVYWYQQSLDQGLQFLIQYYNGEERAKGNILERFSAQQFPDLHSELNLSSLELGDSALYFCASSVGVGSYNEQFFGPGTRLTVL.

CDR3 in amino acids: CASSVAGYNTGELFF. CDR3 DNA: TGTGCCAGCAGCGTAGCAGGATACAACACCGGGGAGCTGTTTTTT. The chain carries TRBV9 and TRBJ2-2; no reliable D call. The germline V gene encodes CDR1 SGDLS and CDR2 YYNGEE. This CDR3 contains 15 residues. V shed 0 bases and J shed 2 bases, with 8 bases lying between them.

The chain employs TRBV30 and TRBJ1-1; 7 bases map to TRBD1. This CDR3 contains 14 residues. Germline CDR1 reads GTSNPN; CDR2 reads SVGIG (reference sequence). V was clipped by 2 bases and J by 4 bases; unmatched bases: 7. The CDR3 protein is CAWSLTGSSTEAFF. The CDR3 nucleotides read TGTGCCTGGAGTCTGACAGGGAGTAGCACTGAAGCTTTCTTT.

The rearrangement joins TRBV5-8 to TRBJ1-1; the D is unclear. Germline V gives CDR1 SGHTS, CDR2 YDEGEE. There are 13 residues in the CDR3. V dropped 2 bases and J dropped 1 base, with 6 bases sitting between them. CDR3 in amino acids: CASSLQKNTEAFF. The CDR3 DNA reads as TGTGCCAGCAGCTTACAGAAGAACACTGAAGCTTTCTTT.

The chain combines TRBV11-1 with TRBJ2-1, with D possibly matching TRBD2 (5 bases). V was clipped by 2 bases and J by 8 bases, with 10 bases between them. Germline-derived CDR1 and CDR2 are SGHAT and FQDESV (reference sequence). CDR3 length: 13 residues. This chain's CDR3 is CASSLSSEDEQFF. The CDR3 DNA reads TGTGCCAGCAGCTTATCCTCGGAGGATGAGCAGTTCTTC.

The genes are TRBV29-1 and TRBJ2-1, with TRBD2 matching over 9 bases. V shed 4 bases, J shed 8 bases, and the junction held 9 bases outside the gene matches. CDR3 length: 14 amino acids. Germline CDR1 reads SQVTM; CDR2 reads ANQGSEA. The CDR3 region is CSVVTVAGVDEQFF. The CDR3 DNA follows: TGCAGCGTTGTCACGGTAGCGGGGGTAGATGAGCAGTTCTTC.

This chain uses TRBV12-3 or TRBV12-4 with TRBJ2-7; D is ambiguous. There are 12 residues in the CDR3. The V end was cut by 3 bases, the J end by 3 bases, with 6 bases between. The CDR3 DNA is TGTGCCAGCAGTTTGGAGATCTACGAGCAGTACTTC. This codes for CASSLEIYEQYF.

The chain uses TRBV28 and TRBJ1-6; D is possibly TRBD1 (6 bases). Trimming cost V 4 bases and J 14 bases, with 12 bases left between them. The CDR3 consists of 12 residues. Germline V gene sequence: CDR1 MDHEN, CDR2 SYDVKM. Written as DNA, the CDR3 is TGTGCCAGCAGTTCGGACAGTAGTACCCTCCACTTT. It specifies CASSSDSSTLHF.

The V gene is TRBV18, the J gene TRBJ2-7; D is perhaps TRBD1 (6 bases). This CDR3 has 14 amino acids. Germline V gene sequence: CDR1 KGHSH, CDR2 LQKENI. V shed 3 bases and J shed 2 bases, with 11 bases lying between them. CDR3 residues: CASSPGQGPYEQYF. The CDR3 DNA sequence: TGTGCCAGCTCACCTGGGCAGGGGCCCTACGAGCAGTACTTC.

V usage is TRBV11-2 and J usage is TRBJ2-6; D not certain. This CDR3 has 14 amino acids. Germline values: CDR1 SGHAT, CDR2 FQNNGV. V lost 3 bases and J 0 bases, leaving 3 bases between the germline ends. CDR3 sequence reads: CASSFTSGANVLTF. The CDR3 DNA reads TGTGCCAGCAGCTTTACCTCTGGGGCCAACGTCCTGACTTTC.

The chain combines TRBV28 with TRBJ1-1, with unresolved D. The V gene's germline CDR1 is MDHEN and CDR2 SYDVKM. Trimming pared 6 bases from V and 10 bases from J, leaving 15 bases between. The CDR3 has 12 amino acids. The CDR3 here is CASRPLGRGAFF. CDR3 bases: TGTGCCAGCAGGCCTCTAGGGCGAGGAGCTTTCTTT. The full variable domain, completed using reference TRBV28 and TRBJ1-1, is DVKVTQSSRYLVKRTGEKVFLECVQDMDHENMFWYRQDPGLGLRLIYFSYDVKMKEKGDIPEGYSVSREKKERFSLILESASTNQTSMYLCASRPLGRGAFFGQGTRLTVV.

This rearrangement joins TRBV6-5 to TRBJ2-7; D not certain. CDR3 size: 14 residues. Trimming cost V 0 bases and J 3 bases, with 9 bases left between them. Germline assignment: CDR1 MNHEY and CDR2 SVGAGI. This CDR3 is CASSYSIGDYEQYF. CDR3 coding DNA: TGTGCCAGCAGTTACTCGATTGGTGACTACGAGCAGTACTTC.

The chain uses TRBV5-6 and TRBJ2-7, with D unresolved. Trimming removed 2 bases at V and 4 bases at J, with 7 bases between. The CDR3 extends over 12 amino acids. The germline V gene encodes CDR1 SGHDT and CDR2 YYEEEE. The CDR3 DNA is TGTGCCAGCAGCTTCTGGGGATACGAGCAGTACTTC. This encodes CASSFWGYEQYF.

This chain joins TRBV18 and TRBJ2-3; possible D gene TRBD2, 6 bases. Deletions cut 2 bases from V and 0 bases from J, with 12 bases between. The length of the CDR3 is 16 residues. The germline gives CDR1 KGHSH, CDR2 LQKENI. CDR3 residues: CASSPTAGYSTDTQYF. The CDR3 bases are TGTGCCAGCTCACCAACGGCGGGATACAGCACAGATACGCAGTATTTT.

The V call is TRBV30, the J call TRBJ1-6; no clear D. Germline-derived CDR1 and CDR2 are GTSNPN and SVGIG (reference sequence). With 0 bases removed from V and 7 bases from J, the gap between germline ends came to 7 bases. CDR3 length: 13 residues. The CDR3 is CAWSVGGNSPLHF. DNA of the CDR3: TGTGCCTGGAGTGTCGGAGGGAATTCACCCCTCCACTTT.